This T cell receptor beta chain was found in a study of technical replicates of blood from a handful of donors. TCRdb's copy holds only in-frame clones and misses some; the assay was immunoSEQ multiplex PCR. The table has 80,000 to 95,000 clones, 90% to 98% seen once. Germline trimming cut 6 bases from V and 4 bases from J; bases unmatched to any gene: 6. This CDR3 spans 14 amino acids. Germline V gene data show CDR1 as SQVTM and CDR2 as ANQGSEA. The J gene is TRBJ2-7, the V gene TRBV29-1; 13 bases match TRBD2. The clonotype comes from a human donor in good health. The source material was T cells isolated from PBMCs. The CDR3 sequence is CSVVLAGGPYEQYF. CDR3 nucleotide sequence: TGCAGCGTAGTACTAGCGGGAGGGCCTTACGAGCAGTACTTC.